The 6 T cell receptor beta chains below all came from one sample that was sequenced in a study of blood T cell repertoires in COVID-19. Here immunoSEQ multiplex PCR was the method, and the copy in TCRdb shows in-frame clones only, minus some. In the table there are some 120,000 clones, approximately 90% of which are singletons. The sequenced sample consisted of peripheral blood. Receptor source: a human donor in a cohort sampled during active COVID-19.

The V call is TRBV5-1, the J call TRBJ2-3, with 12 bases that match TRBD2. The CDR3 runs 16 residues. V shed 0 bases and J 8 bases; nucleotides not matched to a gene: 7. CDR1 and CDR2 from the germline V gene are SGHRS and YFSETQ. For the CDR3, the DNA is TGCGCCAGCAGCTTGGTCTCTAGCGGGAGGGCCAGTACGCAGTATTTT. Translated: CASSLVSSGRASTQYF.

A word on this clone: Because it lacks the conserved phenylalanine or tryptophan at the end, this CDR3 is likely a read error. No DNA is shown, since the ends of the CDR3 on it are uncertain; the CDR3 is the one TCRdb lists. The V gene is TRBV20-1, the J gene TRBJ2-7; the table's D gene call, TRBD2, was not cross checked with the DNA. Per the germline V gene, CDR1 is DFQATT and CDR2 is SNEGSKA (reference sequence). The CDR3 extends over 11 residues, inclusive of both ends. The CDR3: CSAGGGTSGSL.

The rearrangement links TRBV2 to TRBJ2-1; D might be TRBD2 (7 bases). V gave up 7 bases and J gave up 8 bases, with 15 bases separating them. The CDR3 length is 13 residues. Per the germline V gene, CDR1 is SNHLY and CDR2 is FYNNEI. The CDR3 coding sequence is TGTGCCAGCATGACGGACGGGGGGCATGAGCAGTTCTTC. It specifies CASMTDGGHEQFF.

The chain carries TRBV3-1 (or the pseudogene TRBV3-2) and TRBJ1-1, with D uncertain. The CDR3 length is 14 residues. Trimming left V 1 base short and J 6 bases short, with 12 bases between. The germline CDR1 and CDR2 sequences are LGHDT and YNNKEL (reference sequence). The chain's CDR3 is CASSQAAGRSEAFF. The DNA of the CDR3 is TGTGCCAGCAGCCAAGCGGCAGGTCGATCTGAAGCTTTCTTT.

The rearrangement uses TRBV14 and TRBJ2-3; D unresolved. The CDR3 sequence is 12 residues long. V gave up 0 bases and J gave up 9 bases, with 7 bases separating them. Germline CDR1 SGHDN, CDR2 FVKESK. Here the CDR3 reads CASSQDSLTQYF. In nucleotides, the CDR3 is TGTGCCAGCAGCCAAGATTCCTTGACGCAGTATTTT.

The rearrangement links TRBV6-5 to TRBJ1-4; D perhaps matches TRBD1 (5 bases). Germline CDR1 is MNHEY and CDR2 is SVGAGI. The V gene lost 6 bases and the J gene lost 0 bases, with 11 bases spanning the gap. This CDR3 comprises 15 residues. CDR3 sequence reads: CASRKGQSTNEKLFF. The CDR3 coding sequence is TGTGCCAGCAGGAAAGGACAATCAACTAATGAAAAACTGTTTTTT.